This is a list of T cell receptor beta chains from one sample in a study of T cells after posttransplantation cyclophosphamide. TCRdb keeps only in-frame clones here, not all; method: immunoSEQ multiplex PCR. The sample lists roughly 23,000 clones, approximately 98% occurring once. Sample: naive CD4+ T cells sorted from PBMCs. The receptors here all came from a man aged 45 to 65 in good health, CMV-negative, and a related stem cell transplant donor. Both conserved end residues are part of each CDR3. A D gene is named only where the DNA matches it firmly. The size of a clone is reported for some rows only, either as once, few or many, or as a class for expanded clones.

DNA: TGCGCCAGCAGCCAAGCTCGCGGGGGGATACTCTACAATGAGCAGTTCTTC
CDR3: CASSQARGGILYNEQFF
size: NA
V: TRBV4-1
J: TRBJ2-1
D: TRBD2

DNA: TGCGCCAGCAGCCAGACCCGTAGTAGCGGGGGACGGTCTGAGACCCAGTACTTC
CDR3: CASSQTRSSGGRSETQYF
size: NA
V: TRBV4-1
J: TRBJ2-5
D: TRBD2

DNA: TGCGCCAGCAGCAAAAACAGGGAAGTCACTGAAGCTTTCTTT
CDR3: CASSKNREVTEAFF
size: NA
V: TRBV5-1
J: TRBJ1-1
D: NA

DNA: TGTGCCAGCAGTCTGAACAGGGGGCGCTTGGGTGAGCAGTTCTTC
CDR3: CASSLNRGRLGEQFF
size: NA
V: TRBV28
J: TRBJ2-1
D: TRBD1

DNA: TGTGCCAGCAGCAAAGGACAGGGGCCACCCGGGGAGCTGTTTTTT
CDR3: CASSKGQGPPGELFF
size: once
V: TRBV21-1
J: TRBJ2-2
D: NA

DNA: TGTGCCAGCAGCAGTATAGCGGGTAATGGAGAGACCCAGTACTTC
CDR3: CASSSIAGNGETQYF
size: NA
V: TRBV6-6
J: TRBJ2-5
D: TRBD2

DNA: TGTGCCATCAGTGTACCTTCCCAGGGTTCCTATGGCTACACCTTC
CDR3: CAISVPSQGSYGYTF
size: NA
V: TRBV10-3
J: TRBJ1-2
D: NA

DNA: TGTGCCAGCAGCGCTCGACTTAAAAATGGAAACACCATATATTTT
CDR3: CASSARLKNGNTIYF
size: NA
V: TRBV5-6
J: TRBJ1-3
D: NA

DNA: TGTGCCAGTAGAAGTCACGGGTCGAACACTGAAGCTTTCTTT
CDR3: CASRSHGSNTEAFF
size: NA
V: TRBV19
J: TRBJ1-1
D: NA

DNA: TGCGCCAGCACCCCCAGTCTCGGGTTGGAGACCCAGTACTTC
CDR3: CASTPSLGLETQYF
size: NA
V: TRBV5-1
J: TRBJ2-5
D: NA

DNA: TGTGCCAGCAGCTTAACTAGCGGGGGAGGATACGAGCAGTACTTC
CDR3: CASSLTSGGGYEQYF
size: NA
V: TRBV7-9
J: TRBJ2-7
D: TRBD2

DNA: TGTGCCAGCAGCGTAGTGGAGGGCAGGGTTTGGGATACGCAGTATTTT
CDR3: CASSVVEGRVWDTQYF
size: NA
V: TRBV9
J: TRBJ2-3
D: NA

DNA: TGTGCCAGTAAGAGGGGGAGTGGTGAGACCCAGTACTTC
CDR3: CASKRGSGETQYF
size: NA
V: TRBV19
J: TRBJ2-5
D: NA

DNA: TGTGCCAGCAGCATACTAGCGGAAGAGACCCAGTACTTC
CDR3: CASSILAEETQYF
size: NA
V: TRBV5-6
J: TRBJ2-5
D: TRBD2

DNA: TGCGCCAGCAGTGAGTATCAGGGCTCCTACGAGCAGTACTTC
CDR3: CASSEYQGSYEQYF
size: NA
V: TRBV10-1
J: TRBJ2-7
D: NA

DNA: TGCGCCAGCAGCTTGGAGCGCCAGGGGGCAGATACGCAGTATTTT
CDR3: CASSLERQGADTQYF
size: NA
V: TRBV5-1
J: TRBJ2-3
D: TRBD1

DNA: TGCGCCAGCAGCTTGAACAGCCACTATGGCTACACCTTC
CDR3: CASSLNSHYGYTF
size: NA
V: TRBV5-1
J: TRBJ1-2
D: NA

DNA: TGTGCCAGCTCACCGTCCGGGACAGGGTCTGGAAACACCATATATTTT
CDR3: CASSPSGTGSGNTIYF
size: NA
V: TRBV18
J: TRBJ1-3
D: TRBD1

DNA: TGTGCCAGCAGCTCGAGCGGGGGGGGGTCCCGTCGTTGGCAGTATTTT
CDR3: CASSSSGGGSRRWQYF
size: NA
V: TRBV7-9
J: TRBJ2-3
D: TRBD2

DNA: TGTGCCAGCAGTTACGCGACGGGGGGGAAGCAGTTCTTC
CDR3: CASSYATGGKQFF
size: NA
V: TRBV6-5
J: TRBJ2-1
D: TRBD2